These 9 T cell receptor beta chains were all obtained from the same sample, sequenced in a study of OX40 agonist ivuxolimab in advanced cancers. Only in-frame clones appear in the TCRdb table, and some are missing; sequencing was by immunoSEQ multiplex PCR. The sample consists of about 48,000 clones, around 80% of them appearing once. The specimen comprised CD4+ or CD8+ T cells sorted from blood, sampled in a trial of the OX40 agonist ivuxolimab. The receptor source for this set is an adult with an advanced solid tumor such as melanoma, head and neck, liver or kidney cancer.

The V and J genes are TRBV15 and TRBJ1-1; a weak D match, TRBD1 (5 bases). Trimming removed 0 bases from V and 5 bases from J, with 13 bases in between. The CDR3 has 15 amino acids. The germline CDR1 and CDR2 sequences are LNHNV and YYDKDF (reference sequence). The CDR3 sequence: CATSRDTDIRTEAFF. Written as DNA, the CDR3 is TGTGCCACCAGCAGAGATACGGACATTCGGACTGAAGCTTTCTTT.

V gene TRBV18 combines with J gene TRBJ1-1; 7 bases fit TRBD1. J lost 8 bases, V lost 1 base, and 10 bases had no gene match. This CDR3 has 15 residues. The V gene's germline CDR1 is KGHSH and CDR2 LQKENI. CDR3 DNA sequence: TGTGCCAGCTCACCACGCGGGGACAGCATAATCGAAGCTTTCTTT. It specifies CASSPRGDSIIEAFF.

The chain combines TRBV6-5 with TRBJ1-1, with D uncertain. The germline V gene has CDR1 MNHEY and CDR2 SVGAGI. The V gene lost 8 bases and the J gene lost 0 bases, with 10 bases spanning the gap. The CDR3 runs 13 residues. The CDR3 here is CASELRMNTEAFF. The DNA for the CDR3 is TGTGCCAGCGAACTGCGCATGAACACTGAAGCTTTCTTT.

The V and J genes are TRBV30 and TRBJ2-3; D unclear. The germline V gene encodes CDR1 GTSNPN and CDR2 SVGIG (reference sequence). Trimming removed 4 bases at V and 3 bases at J, with 5 bases between. The CDR3 runs to 11 residues. The CDR3 protein is CAWKSTDTQYF. The CDR3 DNA sequence: TGTGCCTGGAAATCGACAGATACGCAGTATTTT.

The chain carries TRBV28 and TRBJ1-3; 8 bases line up with TRBD1. The junction had 5 bases not matched to a gene; V was cut back by 7 bases and J by 0 bases. This CDR3 spans 15 amino acids. Germline CDR1 MDHEN, CDR2 SYDVKM. This CDR3 is CASTRDRTSGNTIYF. The CDR3 DNA reads as TGTGCCAGCACCCGGGACAGGACCTCTGGAAACACCATATATTTT. Full variable domain (remainder filled in from reference TRBV28 and TRBJ1-3): DVKVTQSSRYLVKRTGEKVFLECVQDMDHENMFWYRQDPGLGLRLIYFSYDVKMKEKGDIPEGYSVSREKKERFSLILESASTNQTSMYLCASTRDRTSGNTIYFGEGSWLTVV.

The CDR3 DNA reads TGTGCCTGGAGTTCCCAACCAGCAGTCGGCGAGCAGTACTTC. Translation: CAWSSQPAVGEQYF. The chain links TRBV30 to TRBJ2-7, with D unclear. V lost 2 bases and J lost 6, with 17 bases in between. CDR3 size: 14 residues. Germline CDR1 GTSNPN, CDR2 SVGIG (reference sequence).

CDR3: CASRPDRASYNSPLHF. The DNA for the CDR3 is TGTGCCAGCAGACCCGACAGGGCATCCTATAATTCACCCCTCCACTTT. The genes are TRBV28 and TRBJ1-6; 7 nucleotides line up with TRBD1. This CDR3 comprises 16 residues. Germline CDR1 and CDR2: MDHEN and SYDVKM. J lost 1 base, V lost 6 bases, and 6 bases had no gene match.

The V gene is TRBV21-1, the J gene TRBJ2-5; whether TRBD2, the table's D call, matches the DNA was not checked. With the DNA end fitting TRBJ2-7 better, the J assignment may be wrong. TRBV21-1 corresponds to a pseudogene. The CDR3 sequence is 15 residues long. CDR3 in DNA: TGTGCCAGCAGCAAACTCGCGGGTGCGCCCTACGAGCAGTACTTC. It encodes CASSKLAGAPYEQYF.

This sequence joins TRBV5-1 and TRBJ2-2, with D possibly matching TRBD1 (6 bases). The CDR3 has 17 amino acids. The germline gives CDR1 SGHRS, CDR2 YFSETQ. The V gene lost 0 bases and the J gene lost 0 bases, with 12 bases spanning the gap. For the CDR3, the DNA is TGCGCCAGCAGCTTGGTAGGGGACAAATCGAACACCGGGGAGCTGTTTTTT. The encoded protein is CASSLVGDKSNTGELFF.